Included here is one T cell receptor beta chain sequence, with context. Its target is not known. The sample is drawn from a study of T cell responses to AZD1222 COVID-19 vaccine. Study conclusions and caveats: Donors were largely white British and mainly female; clonal diversity was possibly underestimated.

Profiling relied on immunoSEQ multiplex PCR, and the TCRdb table lists in-frame clones only, not all of them. The table records about 120,000 clones, approximately 89% of them present only once. Germline V CDR1 and CDR2: MNHNS, SASEGT. Trimming cost V 0 bases and J 13 bases, with 13 bases left between them. The CDR3 has 13 amino acids. This specimen consisted of peripheral blood, obtained on day 0 of AZD1222 vaccination. This TCR was recovered from an adult in good health. V and J are TRBV6-1 and TRBJ2-4, with D tentatively TRBD2 (6 bases). The CDR3 DNA reads TGTGCCAGCAGTGAAGCAGGGCGGGGCCCACAGTACTTC. This codes for CASSEAGRGPQYF.